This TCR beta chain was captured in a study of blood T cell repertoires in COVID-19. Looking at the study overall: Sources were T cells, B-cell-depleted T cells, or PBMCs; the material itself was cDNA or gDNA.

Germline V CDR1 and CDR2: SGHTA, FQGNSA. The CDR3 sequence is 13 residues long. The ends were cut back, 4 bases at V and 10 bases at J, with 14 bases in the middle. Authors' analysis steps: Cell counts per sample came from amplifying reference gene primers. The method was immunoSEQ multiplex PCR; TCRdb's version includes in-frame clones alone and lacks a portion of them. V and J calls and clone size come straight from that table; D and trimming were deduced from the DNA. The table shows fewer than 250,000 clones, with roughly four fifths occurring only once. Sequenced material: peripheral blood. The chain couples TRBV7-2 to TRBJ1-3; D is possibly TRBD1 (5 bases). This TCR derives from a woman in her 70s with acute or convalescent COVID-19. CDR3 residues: CASSYGPRGTIYF. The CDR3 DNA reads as TGTGCCAGCAGCTACGGGCCTCGGGGGACCATATATTTT.